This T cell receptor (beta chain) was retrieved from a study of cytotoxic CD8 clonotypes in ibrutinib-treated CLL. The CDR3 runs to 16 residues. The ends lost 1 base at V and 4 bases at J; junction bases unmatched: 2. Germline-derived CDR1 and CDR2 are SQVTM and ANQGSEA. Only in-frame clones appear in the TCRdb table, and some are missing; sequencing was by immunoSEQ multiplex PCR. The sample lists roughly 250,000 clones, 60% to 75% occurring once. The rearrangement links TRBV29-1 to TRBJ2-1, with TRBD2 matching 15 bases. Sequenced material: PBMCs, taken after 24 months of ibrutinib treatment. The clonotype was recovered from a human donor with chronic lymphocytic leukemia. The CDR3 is CSVEGTSGRGYNEQFF. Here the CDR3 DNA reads TGCAGCGTTGAAGGGACTAGCGGGAGGGGATACAATGAGCAGTTCTTC.